Sequencing of this T cell receptor beta chain was carried out in a study of blood T cell repertoires in COVID-19. About the study: Spain, Italy and the United States supplied samples that represented acute and convalescent COVID-19. Sources were T cells, B-cell-depleted T cells, or PBMCs; the material itself was cDNA or gDNA.

Authors' processing steps: Estimation of nucleated cell counts was performed using reference gene primer amplification. TCRdb's copy holds only in-frame clones and misses some; the assay was immunoSEQ multiplex PCR. V, J and clone size were drawn from that table, and D and trimming were deduced from the DNA. This table holds fewer than 60,000 clones, approximately 80% found once. This CDR3 is 14 amino acids long. Trimming stripped 0 bases from V and 4 bases from J, with 10 bases between. CDR1 SGHKS and CDR2 YYEKEE come from the germline V gene (reference sequence). Sequences were obtained from peripheral blood. The receptor was derived from a man aged 65 to 79 with active COVID-19. This chain uses TRBV5-5 with TRBJ1-1, with a possible D match to TRBD1 (5 bases). The CDR3 loop reads CASSLVGRATEAFF. The CDR3 DNA reads as TGTGCCAGCAGCTTGGTAGGCAGGGCCACTGAAGCTTTCTTT.